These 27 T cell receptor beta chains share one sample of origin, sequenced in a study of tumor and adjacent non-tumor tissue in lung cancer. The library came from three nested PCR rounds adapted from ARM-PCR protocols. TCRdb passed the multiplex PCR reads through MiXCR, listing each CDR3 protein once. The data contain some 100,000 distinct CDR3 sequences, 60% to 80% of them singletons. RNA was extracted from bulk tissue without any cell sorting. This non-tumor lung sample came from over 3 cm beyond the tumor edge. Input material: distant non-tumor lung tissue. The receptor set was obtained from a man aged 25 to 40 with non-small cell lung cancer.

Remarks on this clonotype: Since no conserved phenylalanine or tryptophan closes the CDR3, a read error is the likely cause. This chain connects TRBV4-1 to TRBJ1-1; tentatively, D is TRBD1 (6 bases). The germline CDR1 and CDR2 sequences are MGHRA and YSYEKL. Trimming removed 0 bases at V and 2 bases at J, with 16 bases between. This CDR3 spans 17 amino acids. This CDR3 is CASSQDGGRIGNTEAFS. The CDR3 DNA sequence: TGCGCCAGCAGCCAAGATGGGGGCCGCATAGGAAACACTGAAGCTTTCTCT.

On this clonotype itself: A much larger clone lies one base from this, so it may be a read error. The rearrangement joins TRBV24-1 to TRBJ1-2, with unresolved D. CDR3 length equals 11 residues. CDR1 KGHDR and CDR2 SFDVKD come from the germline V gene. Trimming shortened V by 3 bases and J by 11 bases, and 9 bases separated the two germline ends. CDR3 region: CATSDAAGYTF. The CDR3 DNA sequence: TGTGCCACCAGTGATGCGGCCGGGTACACCTTC.

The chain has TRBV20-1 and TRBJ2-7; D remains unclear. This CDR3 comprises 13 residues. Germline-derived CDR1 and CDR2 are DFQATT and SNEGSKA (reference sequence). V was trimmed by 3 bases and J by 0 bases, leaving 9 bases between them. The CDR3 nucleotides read TGCAGTGCTAGCTTTCAGGTCTCCTACGAGCAGTACTTC. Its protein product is CSASFQVSYEQYF.

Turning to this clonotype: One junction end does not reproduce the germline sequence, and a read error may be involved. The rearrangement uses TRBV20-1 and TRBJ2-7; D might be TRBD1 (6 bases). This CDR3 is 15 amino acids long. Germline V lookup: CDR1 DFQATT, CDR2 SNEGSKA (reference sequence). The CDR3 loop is CSARTSNRAGYEQYF. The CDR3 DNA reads TGTAGTGCTAGGACGTCCAACAGGGCCGGCTACGAGCAGTACTTC.

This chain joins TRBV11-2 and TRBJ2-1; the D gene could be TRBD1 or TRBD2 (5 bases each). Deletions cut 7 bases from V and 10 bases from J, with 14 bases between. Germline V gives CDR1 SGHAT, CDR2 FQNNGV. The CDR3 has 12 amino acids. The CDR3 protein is CASNFVRGEQFF. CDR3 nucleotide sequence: TGTGCCAGCAACTTTGTTCGGGGCGAGCAGTTCTTC.

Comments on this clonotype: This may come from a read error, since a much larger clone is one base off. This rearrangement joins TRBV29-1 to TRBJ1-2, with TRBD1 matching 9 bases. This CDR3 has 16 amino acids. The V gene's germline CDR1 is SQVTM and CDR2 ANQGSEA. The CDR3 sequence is CSVRGTGRRENYRYTF. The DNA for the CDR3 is TGCAGCGTTCGTGGGACAGGGAGGAGAGAAAACTATCGCTACACCTTC.

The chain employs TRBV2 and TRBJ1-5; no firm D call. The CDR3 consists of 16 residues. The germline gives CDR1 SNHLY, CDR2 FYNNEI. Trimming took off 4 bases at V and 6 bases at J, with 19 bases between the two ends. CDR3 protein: CASSGRSGAGGQPQHF. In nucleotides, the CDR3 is TGTGCCAGCAGTGGACGCTCTGGCGCGGGCGGTCAGCCCCAGCATTTT.

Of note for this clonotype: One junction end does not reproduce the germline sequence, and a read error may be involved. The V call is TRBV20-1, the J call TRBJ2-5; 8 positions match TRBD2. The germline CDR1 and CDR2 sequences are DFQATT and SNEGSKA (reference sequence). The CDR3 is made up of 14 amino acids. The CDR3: CSVRPGTRQEAQYF. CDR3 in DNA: TGCAGTGTGAGGCCCGGGACTAGGCAAGAGGCCCAGTACTTC.

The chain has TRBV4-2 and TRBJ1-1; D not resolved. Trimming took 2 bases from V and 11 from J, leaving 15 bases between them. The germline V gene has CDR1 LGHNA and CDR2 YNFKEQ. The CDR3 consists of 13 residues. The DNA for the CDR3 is TGTGCCAGCAGCCAAAATCGGGGTTTGGGGGCTTTCTTT. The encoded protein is CASSQNRGLGAFF.

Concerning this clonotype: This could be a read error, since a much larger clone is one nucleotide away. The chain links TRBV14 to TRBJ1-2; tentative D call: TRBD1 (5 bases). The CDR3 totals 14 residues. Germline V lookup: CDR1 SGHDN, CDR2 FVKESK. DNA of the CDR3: TGTGCCCGCAGCCAAGACAGCTTAACCTATGGCTACACCTTC. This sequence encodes CARSQDSLTYGYTF.

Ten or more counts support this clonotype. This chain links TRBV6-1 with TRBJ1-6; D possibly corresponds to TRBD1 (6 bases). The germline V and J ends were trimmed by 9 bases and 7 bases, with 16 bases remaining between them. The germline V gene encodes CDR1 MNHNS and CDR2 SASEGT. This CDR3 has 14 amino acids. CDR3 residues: CASFSRGRNSPLHF. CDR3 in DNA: TGTGCCAGTTTCTCACGGGGGCGGAATTCACCCCTCCACTTT.

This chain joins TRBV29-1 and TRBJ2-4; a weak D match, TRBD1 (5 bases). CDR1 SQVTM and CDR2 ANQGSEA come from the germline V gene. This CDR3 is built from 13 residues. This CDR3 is CGIEKGVGNIQYF. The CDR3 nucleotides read TGCGGCATTGAAAAAGGGGTTGGAAACATTCAGTACTTC.

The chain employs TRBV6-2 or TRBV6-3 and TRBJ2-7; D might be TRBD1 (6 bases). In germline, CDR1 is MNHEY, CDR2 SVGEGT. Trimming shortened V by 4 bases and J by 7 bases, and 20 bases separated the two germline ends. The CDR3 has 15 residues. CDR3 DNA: TGTGCCAGCAGTTCCCCCCGGACTTCCACAGGGGAGCAGTACTTC. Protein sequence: CASSSPRTSTGEQYF.

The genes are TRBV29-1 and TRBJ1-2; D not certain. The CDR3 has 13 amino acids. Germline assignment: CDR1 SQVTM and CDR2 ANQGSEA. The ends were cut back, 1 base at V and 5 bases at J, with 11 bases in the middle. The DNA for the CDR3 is TGCAGCGTTGAAGGTGGAGGCGATTATGGCTACACCTTC. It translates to CSVEGGGDYGYTF.

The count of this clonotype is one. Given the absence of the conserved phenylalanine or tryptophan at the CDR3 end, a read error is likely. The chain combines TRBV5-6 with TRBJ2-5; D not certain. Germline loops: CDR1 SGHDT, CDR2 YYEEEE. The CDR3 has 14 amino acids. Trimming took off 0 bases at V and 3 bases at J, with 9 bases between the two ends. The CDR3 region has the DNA TGTGCCAGCAGCTTGGTATGGCCGGAAGAGACCCAGTACTAC. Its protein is CASSLVWPEETQYY.

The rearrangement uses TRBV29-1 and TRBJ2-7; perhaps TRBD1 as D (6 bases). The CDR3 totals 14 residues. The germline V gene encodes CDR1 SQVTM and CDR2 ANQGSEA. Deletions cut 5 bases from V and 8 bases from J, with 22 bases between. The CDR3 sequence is CSVNTGTHNHKQYF. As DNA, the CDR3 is TGCAGCGTTAATACCGGGACACACAACCACAAGCAGTACTTC.

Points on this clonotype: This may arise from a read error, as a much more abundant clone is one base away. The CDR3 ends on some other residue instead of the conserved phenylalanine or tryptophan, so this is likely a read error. CDR3 nucleotide sequence: TGTGCCAGCAGCCAAAACAGGGGCAACGAGCAGTACCTC. Its translation is CASSQNRGNEQYL. V and J are TRBV14 and TRBJ2-7; 7 positions match TRBD1. The CDR3 is 13 residues long. The trim removed 2 bases at V and 5 bases at J, leaving 3 bases unmatched. Germline loops: CDR1 SGHDN, CDR2 FVKESK.

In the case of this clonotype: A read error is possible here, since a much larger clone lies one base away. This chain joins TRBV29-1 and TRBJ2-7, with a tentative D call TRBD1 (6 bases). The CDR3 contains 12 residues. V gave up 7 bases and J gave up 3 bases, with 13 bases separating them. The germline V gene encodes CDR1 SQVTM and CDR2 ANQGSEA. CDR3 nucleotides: TGCAGCGCCTCATGGGACAACTACGAGCAGTACTTC. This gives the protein CSASWDNYEQYF.

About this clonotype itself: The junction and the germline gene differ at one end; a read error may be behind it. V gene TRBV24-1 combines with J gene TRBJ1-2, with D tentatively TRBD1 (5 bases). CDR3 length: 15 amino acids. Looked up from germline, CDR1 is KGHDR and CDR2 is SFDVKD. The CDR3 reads CATSDPSGSGYDYTF. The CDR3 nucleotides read TGTGCCACCAGTGACCCCTCAGGGAGTGGCTATGACTACACCTTC.

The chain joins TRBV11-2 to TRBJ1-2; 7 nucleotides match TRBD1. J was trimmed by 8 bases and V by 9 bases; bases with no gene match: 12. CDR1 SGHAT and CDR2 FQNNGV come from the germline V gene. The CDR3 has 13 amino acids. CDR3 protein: CARSAGQAVGYTF. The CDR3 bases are TGTGCCAGAAGCGCCGGACAGGCGGTGGGCTACACCTTC.

The CDR3 DNA reads as TGTGCCAGCAGCTTCGGGACGTACTATGGCTACACCTTC. It yields the protein CASSFGTYYGYTF. V and J are TRBV12-3 or TRBV12-4 and TRBJ1-2; a weak D match, TRBD1 (5 bases). Trimming cost V 6 bases and J 3 bases, with 11 bases left between them. There are 13 residues in the CDR3.

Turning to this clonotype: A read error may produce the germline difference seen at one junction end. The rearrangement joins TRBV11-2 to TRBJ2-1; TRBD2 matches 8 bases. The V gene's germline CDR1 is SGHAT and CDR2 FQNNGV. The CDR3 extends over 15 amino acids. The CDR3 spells CASGLIIAGINEQFF. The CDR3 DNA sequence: TGTGCCAGCGGCTTAATCATAGCGGGGATTAATGAGCAGTTCTTC.

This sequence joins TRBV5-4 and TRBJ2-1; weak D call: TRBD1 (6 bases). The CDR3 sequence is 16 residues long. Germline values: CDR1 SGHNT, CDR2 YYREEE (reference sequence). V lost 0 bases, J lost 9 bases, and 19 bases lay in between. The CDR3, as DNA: TGTGCCAGCAGCTTGGGATTCAGGACAGCAGGCAGTGAGCAGTTCTTC. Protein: CASSLGFRTAGSEQFF.

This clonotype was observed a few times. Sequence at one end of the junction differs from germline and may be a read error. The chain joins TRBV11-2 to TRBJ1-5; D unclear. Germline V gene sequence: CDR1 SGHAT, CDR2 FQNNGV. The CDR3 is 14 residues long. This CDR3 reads CASSLDGGDQSQHF. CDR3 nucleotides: TGTGCCAGTAGCTTAGACGGCGGGGATCAGTCCCAGCATTTT.

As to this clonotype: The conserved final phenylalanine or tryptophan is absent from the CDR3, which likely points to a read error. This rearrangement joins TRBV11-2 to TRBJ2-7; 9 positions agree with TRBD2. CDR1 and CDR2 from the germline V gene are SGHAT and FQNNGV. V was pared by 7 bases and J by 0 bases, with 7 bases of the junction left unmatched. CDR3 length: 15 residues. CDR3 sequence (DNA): TGTGCCAGCAACCTTAGCGGGGGACACTCCTACGAGCAGTACTTA. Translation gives CASNLSGGHSYEQYL.

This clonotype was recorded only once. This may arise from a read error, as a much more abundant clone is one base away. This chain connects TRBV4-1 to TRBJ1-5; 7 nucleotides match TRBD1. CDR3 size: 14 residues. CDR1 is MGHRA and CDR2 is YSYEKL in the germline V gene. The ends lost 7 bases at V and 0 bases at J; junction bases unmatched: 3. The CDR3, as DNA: TGCGCCAGCAACAGGGGTTATAGCAATCAGCCCCAGCATTTT. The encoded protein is CASNRGYSNQPQHF.

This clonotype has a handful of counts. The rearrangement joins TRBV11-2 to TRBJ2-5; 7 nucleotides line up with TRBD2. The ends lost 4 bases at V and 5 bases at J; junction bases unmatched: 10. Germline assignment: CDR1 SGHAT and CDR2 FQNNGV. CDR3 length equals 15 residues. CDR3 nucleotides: TGTGCCAGCAGCTCTGGACTAGTCCCAGAGGAGACCCAGTACTTC. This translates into CASSSGLVPEETQYF.